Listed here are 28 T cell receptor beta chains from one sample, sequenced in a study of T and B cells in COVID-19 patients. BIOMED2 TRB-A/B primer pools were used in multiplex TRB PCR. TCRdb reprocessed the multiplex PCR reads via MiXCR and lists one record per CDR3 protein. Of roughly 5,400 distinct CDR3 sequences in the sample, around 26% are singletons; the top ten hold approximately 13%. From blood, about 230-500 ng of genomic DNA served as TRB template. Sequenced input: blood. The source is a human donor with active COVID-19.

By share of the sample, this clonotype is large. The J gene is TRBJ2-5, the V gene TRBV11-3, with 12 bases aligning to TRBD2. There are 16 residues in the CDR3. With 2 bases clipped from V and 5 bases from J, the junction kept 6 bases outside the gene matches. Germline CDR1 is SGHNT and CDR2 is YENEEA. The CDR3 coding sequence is TGTGCCAGCAGCTTAAGGGCTAGCGGGAGGGAGGAGACCCAGTACTTC. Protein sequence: CASSLRASGREETQYF. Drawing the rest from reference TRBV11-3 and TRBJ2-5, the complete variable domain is EAGVVQSPRYKIIEKKQPVAFWCNPISGHNTLYWYLQNLGQGPELLIRYENEEAVDDSQLPKDRFSAERLKGVDSTLKIQPAELGDSAVYLCASSLRASGREETQYFGPGTRLLVL.

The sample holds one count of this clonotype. The CDR3 DNA is TGTGCCAGCAGCTTAGTCCCAGGGGTGACCTATGGCTACACCTTC. It yields the protein CASSLVPGVTYGYTF. The gene calls are TRBV11-3 and TRBJ1-2; a weak D match, TRBD1 (6 bases). The CDR3 runs to 15 residues. Per germline, CDR1 SGHNT and CDR2 YENEEA. V gave up 1 base and J gave up 4 bases, with 13 bases separating them. Drawing the rest from reference TRBV11-3 and TRBJ1-2, the complete variable domain is EAGVVQSPRYKIIEKKQPVAFWCNPISGHNTLYWYLQNLGQGPELLIRYENEEAVDDSQLPKDRFSAERLKGVDSTLKIQPAELGDSAVYLCASSLVPGVTYGYTFGSGTRLTVV.

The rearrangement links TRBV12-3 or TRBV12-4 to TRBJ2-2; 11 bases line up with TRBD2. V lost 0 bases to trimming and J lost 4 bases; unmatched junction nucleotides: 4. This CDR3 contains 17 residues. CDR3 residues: CASSLAPGLAGTGELFF. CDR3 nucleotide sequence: TGTGCCAGCAGTTTAGCGCCTGGACTAGCGGGCACCGGGGAGCTGTTTTTT.

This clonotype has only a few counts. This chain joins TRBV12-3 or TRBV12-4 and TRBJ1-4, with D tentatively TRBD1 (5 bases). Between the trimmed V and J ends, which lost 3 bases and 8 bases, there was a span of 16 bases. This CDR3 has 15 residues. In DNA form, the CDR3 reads TGTGCCAGCAGTTTTTCCGGGACTAGTGGGGAAAAACTGTTTTTT. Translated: CASSFSGTSGEKLFF.

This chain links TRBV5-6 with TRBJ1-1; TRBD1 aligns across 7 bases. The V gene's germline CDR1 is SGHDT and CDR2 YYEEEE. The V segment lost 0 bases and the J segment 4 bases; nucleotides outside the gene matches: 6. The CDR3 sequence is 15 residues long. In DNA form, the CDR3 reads TGTGCCAGCAGCTTGGGGAGGGGGCAGGTCACTGAAGCTTTCTTT. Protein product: CASSLGRGQVTEAFF.

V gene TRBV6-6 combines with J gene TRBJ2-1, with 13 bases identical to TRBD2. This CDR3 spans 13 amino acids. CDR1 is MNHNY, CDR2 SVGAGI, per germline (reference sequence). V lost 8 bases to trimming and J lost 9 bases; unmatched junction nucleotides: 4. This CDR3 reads CASGTSGNSEQFF. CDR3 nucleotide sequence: TGTGCCAGCGGGACTAGCGGGAACAGTGAGCAGTTCTTC.

CDR3 sequence reads: CASSYGGGRHNNEQFF. CDR3 nucleotide sequence: TGTGCCAGCAGTTACGGCGGGGGGCGGCACAACAATGAGCAGTTCTTC. The gene calls are TRBV6-5 and TRBJ2-1; 8 nucleotides agree with TRBD2. Germline CDR1 and CDR2: MNHEY and SVGAGI. The J segment lost 5 bases and the V segment lost 2 bases, leaving 8 bases of the junction unmatched. The CDR3 extends over 16 amino acids.

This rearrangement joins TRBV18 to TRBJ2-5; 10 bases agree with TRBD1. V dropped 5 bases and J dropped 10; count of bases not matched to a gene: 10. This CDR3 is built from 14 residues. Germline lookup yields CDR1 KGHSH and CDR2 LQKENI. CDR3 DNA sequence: TGTGCCAGCTCATCCCCCGGGACAGGGGAAGGCCAGTACTTC. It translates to CASSSPGTGEGQYF.

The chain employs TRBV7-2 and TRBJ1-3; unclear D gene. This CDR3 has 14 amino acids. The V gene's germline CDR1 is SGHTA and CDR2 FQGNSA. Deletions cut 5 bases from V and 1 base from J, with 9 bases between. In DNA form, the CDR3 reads TGTGCCAGCAGCCCCCTCGGTTCTGGAAACACCATATATTTT. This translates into CASSPLGSGNTIYF.

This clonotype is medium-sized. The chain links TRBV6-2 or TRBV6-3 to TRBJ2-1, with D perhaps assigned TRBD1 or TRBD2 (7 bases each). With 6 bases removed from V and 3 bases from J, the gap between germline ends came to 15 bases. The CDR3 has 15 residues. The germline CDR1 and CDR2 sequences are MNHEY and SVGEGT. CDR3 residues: CASSQGGRDYNEQFF. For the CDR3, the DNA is TGTGCCAGCAGCCAGGGGGGGAGGGACTACAATGAGCAGTTCTTC.

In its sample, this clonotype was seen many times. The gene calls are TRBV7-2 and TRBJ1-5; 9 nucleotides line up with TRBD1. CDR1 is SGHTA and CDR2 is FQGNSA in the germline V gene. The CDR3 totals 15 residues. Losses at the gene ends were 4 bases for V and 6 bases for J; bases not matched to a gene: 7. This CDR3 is CASSSGQGGVQPQHF. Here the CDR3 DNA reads TGTGCCAGCAGCTCGGGACAGGGTGGGGTTCAGCCCCAGCATTTT. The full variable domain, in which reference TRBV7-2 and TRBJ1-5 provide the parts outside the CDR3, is GAGVSQSPSNKVTEKGKDVELRCDPISGHTALYWYRQSLGQGLEFLIYFQGNSAPDKSGLPSDRFSAERTGGSVSTLTIQRTQQEDSAVYLCASSSGQGGVQPQHFGDGTRLSIL.

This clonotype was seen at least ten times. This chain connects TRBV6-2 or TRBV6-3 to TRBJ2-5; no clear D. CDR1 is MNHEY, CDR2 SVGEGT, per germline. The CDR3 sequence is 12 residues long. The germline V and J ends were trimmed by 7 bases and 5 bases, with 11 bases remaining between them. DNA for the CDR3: TGTGCCAGCAATCAGCTAACGGAGACCCAGTACTTC. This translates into CASNQLTETQYF.

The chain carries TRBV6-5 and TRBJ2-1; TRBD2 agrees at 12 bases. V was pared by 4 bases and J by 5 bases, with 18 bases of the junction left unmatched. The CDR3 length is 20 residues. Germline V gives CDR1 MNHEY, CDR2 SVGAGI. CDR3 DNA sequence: TGTGCCAGCAGTTTCACCCCCCCCTCCGGGACTAGCGGGTCCCACAATGAGCAGTTCTTC. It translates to CASSFTPPSGTSGSHNEQFF.

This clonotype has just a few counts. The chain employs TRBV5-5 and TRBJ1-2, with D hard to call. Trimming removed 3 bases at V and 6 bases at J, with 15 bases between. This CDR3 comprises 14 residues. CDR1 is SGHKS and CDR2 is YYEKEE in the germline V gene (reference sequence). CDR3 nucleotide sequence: TGTGCCAGCAGCTCGATGAAGTCAGAAAATGGCTACACCTTC. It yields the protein CASSSMKSENGYTF.

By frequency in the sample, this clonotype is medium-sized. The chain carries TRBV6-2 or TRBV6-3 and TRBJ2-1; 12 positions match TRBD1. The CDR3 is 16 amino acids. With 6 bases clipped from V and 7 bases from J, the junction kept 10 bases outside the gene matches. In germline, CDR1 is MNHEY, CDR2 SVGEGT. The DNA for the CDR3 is TGTGCCAGCAGCCGACCCGGGACAGGGGGCAGGAATGAGCAGTTCTTC. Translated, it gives CASSRPGTGGRNEQFF.

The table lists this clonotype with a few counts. The CDR3 is CASSRSGLSYGYTF. CDR3 DNA: TGTGCCAGCAGCCGCTCGGGACTGAGCTATGGCTACACCTTC. V usage is TRBV5-6 and J usage is TRBJ1-2, with D tentatively TRBD1 (5 bases). V lost 4 bases and J lost 4, with 14 bases in between. This CDR3 spans 14 amino acids. Germline V CDR1 and CDR2: SGHDT, YYEEEE.

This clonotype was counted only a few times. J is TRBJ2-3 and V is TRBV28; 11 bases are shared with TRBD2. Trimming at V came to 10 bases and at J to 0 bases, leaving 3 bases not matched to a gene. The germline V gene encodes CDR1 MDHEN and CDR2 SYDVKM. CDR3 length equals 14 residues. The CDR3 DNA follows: TGTGCCACCCTAGCGGGGGGAAGCACAGATACGCAGTATTTT. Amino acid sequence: CATLAGGSTDTQYF.

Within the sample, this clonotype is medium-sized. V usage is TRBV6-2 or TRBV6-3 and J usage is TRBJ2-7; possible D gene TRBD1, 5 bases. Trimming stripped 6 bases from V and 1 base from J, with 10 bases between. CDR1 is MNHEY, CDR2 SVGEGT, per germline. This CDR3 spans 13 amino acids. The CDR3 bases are TGTGCCAGCAGGGACACAGGATCCTACGAGCAGTACTTC. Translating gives CASRDTGSYEQYF.

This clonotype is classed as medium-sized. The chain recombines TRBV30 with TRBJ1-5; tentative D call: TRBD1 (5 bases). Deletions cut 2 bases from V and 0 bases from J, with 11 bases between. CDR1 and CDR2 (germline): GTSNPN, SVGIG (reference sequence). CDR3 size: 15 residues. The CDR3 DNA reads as TGTGCCTGGAGTAGGGGCAGACTTAGCAATCAGCCCCAGCATTTT. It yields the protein CAWSRGRLSNQPQHF.

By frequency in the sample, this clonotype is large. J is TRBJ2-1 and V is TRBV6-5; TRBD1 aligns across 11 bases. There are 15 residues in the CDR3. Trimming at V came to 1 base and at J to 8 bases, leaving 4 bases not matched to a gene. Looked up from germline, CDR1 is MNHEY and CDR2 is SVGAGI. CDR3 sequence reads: CASSYWTGGKDEQFF. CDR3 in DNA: TGTGCCAGCAGTTACTGGACAGGGGGCAAAGATGAGCAGTTCTTC.

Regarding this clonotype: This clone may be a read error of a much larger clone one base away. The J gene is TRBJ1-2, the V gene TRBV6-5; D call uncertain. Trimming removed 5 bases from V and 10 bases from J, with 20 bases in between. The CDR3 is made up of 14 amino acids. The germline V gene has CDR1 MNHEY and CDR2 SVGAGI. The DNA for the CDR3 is TGTGCCAGCAGTCTAGACCCTGGGGAGGGCGACTACACCTTC. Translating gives CASSLDPGEGDYTF.

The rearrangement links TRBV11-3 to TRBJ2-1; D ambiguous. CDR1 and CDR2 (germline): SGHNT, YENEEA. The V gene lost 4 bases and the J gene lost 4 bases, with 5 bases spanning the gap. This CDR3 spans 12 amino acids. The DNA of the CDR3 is TGTGCCAGCAGCTATTCGTACAATGAGCAGTTCTTC. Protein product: CASSYSYNEQFF.

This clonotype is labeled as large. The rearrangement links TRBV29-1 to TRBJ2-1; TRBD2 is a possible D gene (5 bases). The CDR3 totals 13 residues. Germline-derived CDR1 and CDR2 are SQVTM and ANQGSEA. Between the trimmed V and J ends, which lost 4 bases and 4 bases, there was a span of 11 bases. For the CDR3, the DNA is TGCAGCGTTGTCTTAGCGCTATACAATGAGCAGTTCTTC. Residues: CSVVLALYNEQFF.

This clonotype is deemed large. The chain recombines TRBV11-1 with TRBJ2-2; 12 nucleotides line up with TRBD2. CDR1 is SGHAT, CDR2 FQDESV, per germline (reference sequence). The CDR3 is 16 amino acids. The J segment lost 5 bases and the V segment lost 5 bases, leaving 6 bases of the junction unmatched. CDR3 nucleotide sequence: TGTGCCAGCAGCCTTAGGACTAGCGGGGTTACCGGGGAGCTGTTTTTT. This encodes CASSLRTSGVTGELFF.

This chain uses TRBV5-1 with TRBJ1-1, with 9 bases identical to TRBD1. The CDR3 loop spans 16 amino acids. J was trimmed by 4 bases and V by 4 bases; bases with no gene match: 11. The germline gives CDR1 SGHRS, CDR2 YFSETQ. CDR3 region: CASSRSGTGLATEAFF. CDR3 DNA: TGCGCCAGCAGCAGATCCGGGACAGGGTTGGCCACTGAAGCTTTCTTT.

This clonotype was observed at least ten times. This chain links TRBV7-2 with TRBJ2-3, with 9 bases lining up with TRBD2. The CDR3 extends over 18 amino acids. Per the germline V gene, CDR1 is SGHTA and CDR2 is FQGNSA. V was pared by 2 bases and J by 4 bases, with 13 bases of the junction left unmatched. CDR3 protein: CASSLPTFSGSKSDTQYF. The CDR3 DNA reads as TGTGCCAGCAGCTTACCGACGTTTAGCGGGAGTAAGTCAGATACGCAGTATTTT.

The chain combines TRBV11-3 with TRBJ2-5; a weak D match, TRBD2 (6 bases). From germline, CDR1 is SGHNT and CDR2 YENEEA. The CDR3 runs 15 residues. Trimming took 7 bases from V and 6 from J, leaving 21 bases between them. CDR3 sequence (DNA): TGTGCCAGCACCTCAAGTCCCCAGGGAGGAAAGACCCAGTACTTC. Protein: CASTSSPQGGKTQYF.

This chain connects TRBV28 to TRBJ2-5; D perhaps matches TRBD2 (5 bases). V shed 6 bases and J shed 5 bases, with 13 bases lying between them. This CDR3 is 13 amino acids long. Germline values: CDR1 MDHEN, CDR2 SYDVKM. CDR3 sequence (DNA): TGTGCCAGCAGGCGAACTAGGTTGGAGACCCAGTACTTC. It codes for CASRRTRLETQYF.